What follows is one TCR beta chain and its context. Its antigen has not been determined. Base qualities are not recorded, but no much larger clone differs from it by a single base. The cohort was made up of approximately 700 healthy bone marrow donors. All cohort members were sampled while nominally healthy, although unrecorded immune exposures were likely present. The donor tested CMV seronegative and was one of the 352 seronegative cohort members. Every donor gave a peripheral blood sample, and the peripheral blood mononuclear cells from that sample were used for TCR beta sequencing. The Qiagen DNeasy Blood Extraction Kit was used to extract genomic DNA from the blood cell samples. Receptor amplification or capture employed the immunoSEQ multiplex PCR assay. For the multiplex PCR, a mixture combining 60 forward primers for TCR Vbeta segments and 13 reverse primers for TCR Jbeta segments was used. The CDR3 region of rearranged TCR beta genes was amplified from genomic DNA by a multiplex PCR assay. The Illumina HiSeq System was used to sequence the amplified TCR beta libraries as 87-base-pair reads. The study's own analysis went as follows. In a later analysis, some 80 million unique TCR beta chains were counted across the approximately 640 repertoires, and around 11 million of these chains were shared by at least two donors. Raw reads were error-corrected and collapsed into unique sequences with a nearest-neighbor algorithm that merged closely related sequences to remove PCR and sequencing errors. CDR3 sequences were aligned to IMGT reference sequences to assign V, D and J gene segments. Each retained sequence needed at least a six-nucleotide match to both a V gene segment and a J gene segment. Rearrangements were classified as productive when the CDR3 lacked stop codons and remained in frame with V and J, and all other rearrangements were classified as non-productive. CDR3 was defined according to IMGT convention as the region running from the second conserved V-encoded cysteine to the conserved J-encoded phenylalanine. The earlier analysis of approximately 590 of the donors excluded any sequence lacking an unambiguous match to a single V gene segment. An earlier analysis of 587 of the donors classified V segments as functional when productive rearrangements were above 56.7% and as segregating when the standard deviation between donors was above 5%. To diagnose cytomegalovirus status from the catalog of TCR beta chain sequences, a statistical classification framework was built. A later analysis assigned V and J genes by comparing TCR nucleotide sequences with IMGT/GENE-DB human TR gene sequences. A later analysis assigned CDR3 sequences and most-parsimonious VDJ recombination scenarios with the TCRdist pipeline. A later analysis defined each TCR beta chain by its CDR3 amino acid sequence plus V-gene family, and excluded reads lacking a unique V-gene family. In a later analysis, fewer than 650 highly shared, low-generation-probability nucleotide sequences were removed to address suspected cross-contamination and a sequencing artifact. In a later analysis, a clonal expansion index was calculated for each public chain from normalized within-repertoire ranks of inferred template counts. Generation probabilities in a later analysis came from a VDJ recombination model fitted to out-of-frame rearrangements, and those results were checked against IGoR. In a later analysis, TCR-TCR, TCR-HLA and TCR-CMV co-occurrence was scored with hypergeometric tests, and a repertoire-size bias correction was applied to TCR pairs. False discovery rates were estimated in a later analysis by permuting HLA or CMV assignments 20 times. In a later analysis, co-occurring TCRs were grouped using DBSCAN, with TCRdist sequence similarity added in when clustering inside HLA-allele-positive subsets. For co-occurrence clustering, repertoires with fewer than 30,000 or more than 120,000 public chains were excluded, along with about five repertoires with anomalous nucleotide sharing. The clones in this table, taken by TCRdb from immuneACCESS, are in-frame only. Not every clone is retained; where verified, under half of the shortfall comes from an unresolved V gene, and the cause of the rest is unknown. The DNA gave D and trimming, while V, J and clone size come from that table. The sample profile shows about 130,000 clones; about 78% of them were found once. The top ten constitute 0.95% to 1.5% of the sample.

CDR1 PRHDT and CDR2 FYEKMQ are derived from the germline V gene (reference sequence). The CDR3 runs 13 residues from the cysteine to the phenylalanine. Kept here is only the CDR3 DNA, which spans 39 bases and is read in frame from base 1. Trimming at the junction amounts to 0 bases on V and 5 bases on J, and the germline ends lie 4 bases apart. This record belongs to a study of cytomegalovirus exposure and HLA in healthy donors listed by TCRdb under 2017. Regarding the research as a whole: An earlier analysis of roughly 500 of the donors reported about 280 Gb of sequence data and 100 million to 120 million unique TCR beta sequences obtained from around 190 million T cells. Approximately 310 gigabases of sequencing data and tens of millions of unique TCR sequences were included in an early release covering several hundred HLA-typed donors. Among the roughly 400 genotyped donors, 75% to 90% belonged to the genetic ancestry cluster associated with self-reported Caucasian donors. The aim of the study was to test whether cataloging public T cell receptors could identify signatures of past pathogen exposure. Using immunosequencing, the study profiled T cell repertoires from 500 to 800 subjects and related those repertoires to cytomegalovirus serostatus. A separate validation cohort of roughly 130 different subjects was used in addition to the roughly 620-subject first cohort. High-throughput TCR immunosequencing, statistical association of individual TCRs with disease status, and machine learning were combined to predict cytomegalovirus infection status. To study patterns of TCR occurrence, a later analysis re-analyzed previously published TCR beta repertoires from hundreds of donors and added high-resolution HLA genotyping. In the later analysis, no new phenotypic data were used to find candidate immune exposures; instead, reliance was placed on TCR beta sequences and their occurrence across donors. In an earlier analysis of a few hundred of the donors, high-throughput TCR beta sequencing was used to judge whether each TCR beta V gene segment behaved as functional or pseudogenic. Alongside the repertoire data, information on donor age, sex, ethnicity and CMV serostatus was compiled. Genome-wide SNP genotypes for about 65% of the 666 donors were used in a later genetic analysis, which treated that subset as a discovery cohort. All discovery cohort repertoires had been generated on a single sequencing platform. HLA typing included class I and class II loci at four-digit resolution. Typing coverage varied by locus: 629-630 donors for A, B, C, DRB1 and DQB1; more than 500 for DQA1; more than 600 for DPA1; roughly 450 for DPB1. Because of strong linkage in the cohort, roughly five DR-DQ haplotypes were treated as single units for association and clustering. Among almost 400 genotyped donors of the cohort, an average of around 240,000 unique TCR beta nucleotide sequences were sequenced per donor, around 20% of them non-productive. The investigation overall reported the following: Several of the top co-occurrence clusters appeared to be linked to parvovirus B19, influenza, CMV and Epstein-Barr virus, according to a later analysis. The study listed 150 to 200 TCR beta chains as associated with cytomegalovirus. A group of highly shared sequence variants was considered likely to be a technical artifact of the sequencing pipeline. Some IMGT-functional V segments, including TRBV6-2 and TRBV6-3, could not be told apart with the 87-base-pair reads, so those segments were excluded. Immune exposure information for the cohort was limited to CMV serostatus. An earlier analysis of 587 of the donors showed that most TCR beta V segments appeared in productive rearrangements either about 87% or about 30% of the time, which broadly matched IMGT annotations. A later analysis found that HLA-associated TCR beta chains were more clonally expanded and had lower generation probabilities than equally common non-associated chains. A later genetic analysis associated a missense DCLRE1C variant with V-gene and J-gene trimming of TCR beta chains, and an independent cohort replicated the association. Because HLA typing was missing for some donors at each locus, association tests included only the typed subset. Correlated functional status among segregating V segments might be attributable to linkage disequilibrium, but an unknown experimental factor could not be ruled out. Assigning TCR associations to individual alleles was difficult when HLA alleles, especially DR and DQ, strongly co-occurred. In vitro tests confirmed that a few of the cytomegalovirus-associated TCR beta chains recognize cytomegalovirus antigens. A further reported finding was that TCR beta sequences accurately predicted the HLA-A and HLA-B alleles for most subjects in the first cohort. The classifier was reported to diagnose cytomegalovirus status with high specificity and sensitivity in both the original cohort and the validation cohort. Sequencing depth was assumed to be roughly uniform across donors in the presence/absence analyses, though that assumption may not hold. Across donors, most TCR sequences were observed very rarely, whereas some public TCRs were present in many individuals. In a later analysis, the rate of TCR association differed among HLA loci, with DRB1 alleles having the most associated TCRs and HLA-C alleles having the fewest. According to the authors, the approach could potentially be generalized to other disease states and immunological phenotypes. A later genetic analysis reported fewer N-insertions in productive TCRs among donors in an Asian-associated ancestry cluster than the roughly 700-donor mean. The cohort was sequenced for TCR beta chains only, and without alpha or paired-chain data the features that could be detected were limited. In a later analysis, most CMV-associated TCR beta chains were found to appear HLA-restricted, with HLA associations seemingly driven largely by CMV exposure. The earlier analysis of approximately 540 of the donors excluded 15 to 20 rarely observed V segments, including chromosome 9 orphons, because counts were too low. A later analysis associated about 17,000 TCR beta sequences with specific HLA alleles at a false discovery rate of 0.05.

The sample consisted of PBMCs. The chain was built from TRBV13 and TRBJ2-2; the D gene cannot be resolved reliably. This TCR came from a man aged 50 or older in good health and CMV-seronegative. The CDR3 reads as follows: CASSLGGTGELFF. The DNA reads TGTGCCAGCAGCTTAGGCGGTACCGGGGAGCTGTTTTTT.